This T cell receptor (beta chain) emerged from a study of beta chain features in type 1 diabetes. Study results and caveats: Type 1 diabetes patients had fewer VDJ junction insertions and more deletions. People with Type 1 diabetes carried modestly yet significantly shorter TCRB CDR3s in all four CD4+ subsets.

Trimming left V 1 base short and J 3 bases short, with 13 bases between. In germline, CDR1 is LGHNA, CDR2 YSLEER. CDR3 length equals 15 residues. This clone was seen a few times. Its cognate antigen is unknown. Sorting produced populations that all topped 98% purity. Of the isolated RNA, all was reverse transcribed, and so the sequenced material was expressed TCRB transcripts. Only in-frame clones appear in the TCRdb table, and some are missing; sequencing was by immunoSEQ multiplex PCR. The sample contains 350,000 or so clones, 20% of which appear only once. What was sequenced was naive CD4+ T cells from blood. This receptor was taken from a woman in her late teens or twenties in good health. The chain carries TRBV4-3 and TRBJ2-7; tentative D call: TRBD2 (6 bases). In DNA form, the CDR3 reads TGCGCCAGCAGCCAAGGGGGGGACGGGCTCTACGAGCAGTACTTC. This sequence encodes CASSQGGDGLYEQYF.